Presented here are 30 T cell receptor beta chains from one specimen sequenced in a study of regulatory T cells in long-lasting Graves disease. Relying on iRepertoire HTBI primers and Arm-PCR of CDR3 regions, the team built TCR beta libraries. In TCRdb, the multiplex PCR reads were re-called with MiXCR into one record per CDR3 protein. In the table there are 350,000 to 400,000 distinct CDR3 sequences, about a sixth of which are singletons. Time point denoted: newly diagnosed GD, antithyroid drugs for less than 3 months. Scientists built the TCR library using RNA that was extracted from PBMCs. The same data also contributed to another study, on T cells in Graves' hyperthyroidism and ophthalmopathy.

This material consisted of peripheral blood mononuclear cells (PBMCs), taken at new diagnosis, from a patient treated with antithyroid drugs. These receptors were taken from a woman under 30 with Graves disease.

V and J are TRBV6-9 and TRBJ1-2; tentatively, D is TRBD1 (5 bases). Trimming took off 3 bases at V and 1 base at J, with 18 bases between the two ends. The germline V gene has CDR1 MNHGY and CDR2 SVAAGI. The CDR3 runs 17 residues. The CDR3 spells CASSYSNAPGYNYGYTF. CDR3 sequence (DNA): TGTGCCAGCAGTTACTCGAATGCGCCAGGGTATAACTATGGCTACACCTTC.

This clonotype was counted ten times or more. The chain combines TRBV2 with TRBJ2-5, with D possibly called TRBD1 or TRBD2 (5 bases each). Germline lookup yields CDR1 SNHLY and CDR2 FYNNEI. This CDR3 comprises 14 residues. The germline V and J ends were trimmed by 7 bases and 7 bases, with 19 bases remaining between them. The CDR3 nucleotides are TGTGCCAGCAAGTTCGGGGCCCAAGACGGGACCCAGTACTTC. Protein product: CASKFGAQDGTQYF.

CDR3 sequence reads: CASSTFPGLEQFF. CDR3 DNA: TGTGCCAGCAGCACCTTCCCCGGGCTTGAGCAGTTCTTC. The chain links TRBV9 to TRBJ2-1, with no clear D. Trimming removed 4 bases at V and 9 bases at J, with 14 bases between. Germline-derived CDR1 and CDR2 are SGDLS and YYNGEE. The CDR3 has 13 residues.

The rearrangement uses TRBV5-1 and TRBJ1-4; 9 nucleotides match TRBD1. The V gene's germline CDR1 is SGHRS and CDR2 YFSETQ. Trimming removed 8 bases from V and 0 bases from J; junction bases left unmatched: 14. This CDR3 region has 18 residues. For the CDR3, the DNA is TGCGCCAGAGAACAGGGACAGGGCCGGGAAGCAACTAATGAAAAACTGTTTTTT. This sequence encodes CAREQGQGREATNEKLFF. Supplemented by reference TRBV5-1 and TRBJ1-4, the full variable domain reads KAGVTQTPRYLIKTRGQQVTLSCSPISGHRSVSWYQQTPGQGLQFLFEYFSETQRNKGNFPGRFSGRQFSNSRSEMNVSTLELGDSALYLCAREQGQGREATNEKLFFGSGTQLSVL.

This clonotype was observed many times. The CDR3 sequence is CASSLGGGGRGAETQYF. CDR3 nucleotide sequence: TGTGCCAGCAGCTTAGGGGGCGGGGGGCGCGGGGCAGAGACCCAGTACTTC. This chain connects TRBV7-8 to TRBJ2-5; TRBD2 aligns across 8 bases. The germline V gene has CDR1 SGHVS and CDR2 FQNEAQ. The CDR3 has 17 residues. V lost 1 base, J lost 4 bases, and 11 bases stayed unmatched.

The rearrangement links TRBV6-1 to TRBJ1-1; D might be TRBD1 (6 bases). Trimming shortened V by 8 bases and J by 1 base, and 20 bases separated the two germline ends. Germline V CDR1 and CDR2: MNHNS, SASEGT. The CDR3 consists of 16 residues. CDR3 sequence reads: CASCKDPGTPNTEAFF. The DNA of the CDR3 is TGTGCCAGCTGTAAAGACCCCGGGACACCGAACACTGAAGCTTTCTTT.

A few counts support this clonotype. The gene calls are TRBV4-2 and TRBJ2-5; D is unclear. Germline lookup yields CDR1 LGHNA and CDR2 YNFKEQ. The CDR3 is 15 residues long. The V gene lost 0 bases and the J gene lost 5 bases, with 13 bases spanning the gap. In DNA form, the CDR3 reads TGTGCCAGCAGCCAAGACAATCAATCCCGTGAGACCCAGTACTTC. It specifies CASSQDNQSRETQYF.

This clonotype was recorded at least ten times. This sequence joins TRBV30 and TRBJ2-1; a possible D gene is TRBD2 (7 bases). Trimming cost V 0 bases and J 5 bases, with 11 bases left between them. The CDR3 length is 14 residues. CDR1 and CDR2 (germline): GTSNPN, SVGIG (reference sequence). CDR3: CAWSVGGGHNEQFF. The CDR3 DNA reads as TGTGCCTGGAGTGTTGGCGGGGGCCACAATGAGCAGTTCTTC.

At least ten counts were recorded for this clonotype. The rearrangement joins TRBV18 to TRBJ2-7, with D uncertain. The CDR3 sequence is 14 residues long. CDR1 is KGHSH and CDR2 is LQKENI in the germline V gene. V lost 0 bases to trimming and J lost 1 base, with 7 bases between them. CDR3 coding DNA: TGTGCCAGCTCACCACCGGCGTTATCCTACGAGCAGTACTTC. Residues: CASSPPALSYEQYF.

At least ten counts were recorded for this clonotype. The V gene is TRBV28, the J gene TRBJ2-4; D unclear. Germline CDR1 is MDHEN and CDR2 is SYDVKM. Trimming stripped 7 bases from V and 3 bases from J, with 19 bases between. This CDR3 spans 16 amino acids. The CDR3 spells CASTPGALRSKNIQYF. The DNA of the CDR3 is TGTGCCAGCACCCCGGGTGCCCTGAGGAGCAAAAACATTCAGTACTTC. The variable domain in full, with the rest retrieved from reference TRBV28 and TRBJ2-4, is DVKVTQSSRYLVKRTGEKVFLECVQDMDHENMFWYRQDPGLGLRLIYFSYDVKMKEKGDIPEGYSVSREKKERFSLILESASTNQTSMYLCASTPGALRSKNIQYFGAGTRLSVL.

Concerning this clonotype: A much larger clone sits a single nucleotide away, making a read error possible. This chain joins TRBV7-9 and TRBJ1-4; D may be TRBD1 (6 bases). Germline CDR1 reads SEHNR; CDR2 reads FQNEAQ (reference sequence). The CDR3 length is 16 residues. CDR3 residues: CASSILTGSTSEKLFF. The CDR3 DNA follows: TGTGCCAGCAGCATACTAACAGGGTCAACTAGTGAAAAACTGTTTTTT. The whole variable domain, filled in from reference TRBV7-9 and TRBJ1-4, reads DTGVSQNPRHKITKRGQNVTFRCDPISEHNRLYWYRQTLGQGPEFLTYFQNEAQLEKSRLLSDRFSAERPKGSFSTLEIQRTEQGDSAMYLCASSILTGSTSEKLFFGSGTQLSVL.

This clonotype was seen at least ten times. V and J are TRBV2 and TRBJ1-4; no clear D. Trimming removed 6 bases from V and 8 bases from J, with 16 bases in between. Per the germline V gene, CDR1 is SNHLY and CDR2 is FYNNEI. CDR3 length: 14 residues. The DNA of the CDR3 is TGTGCCAGCAGGGCTTCAGGAGAATGGGAAAAACTGTTTTTT. This translates into CASRASGEWEKLFF.

This sequence joins TRBV4-1 and TRBJ2-2, with D possibly matching TRBD1 (6 bases). Trimming cost V 3 bases and J 8 bases, with 19 bases left between them. The CDR3 contains 16 residues. Germline V gives CDR1 MGHRA, CDR2 YSYEKL. CDR3 bases: TGCGCCAGCAGCCACGGACAGAGTGGTACCCGGGGGGAGCTGTTTTTT. The encoded protein is CASSHGQSGTRGELFF.

In this sample, this clonotype turned up many times. V usage is TRBV28 and J usage is TRBJ1-1; 8 bases agree with TRBD1. Germline CDR1 MDHEN, CDR2 SYDVKM. This CDR3 has 15 amino acids. The junction had 10 bases not matched to a gene; V was cut back by 8 bases and J by 2 bases. The CDR3 spells CASRVGGQGNTEAFF. The CDR3 DNA reads as TGTGCCAGCCGCGTAGGAGGACAGGGTAACACTGAAGCTTTCTTT. Looking up the rest from reference TRBV28 and TRBJ1-1 gives the full variable domain: DVKVTQSSRYLVKRTGEKVFLECVQDMDHENMFWYRQDPGLGLRLIYFSYDVKMKEKGDIPEGYSVSREKKERFSLILESASTNQTSMYLCASRVGGQGNTEAFFGQGTRLTVV.

Concerning this clonotype itself: The conserved phenylalanine or tryptophan normally closing the CDR3 is absent here, so this likely arose from a read error. The rearrangement joins TRBV12-3 or TRBV12-4 to TRBJ1-1; 9 nucleotides match TRBD1. V shed 8 bases, J shed 5 bases, and the junction held 9 bases outside the gene matches. This CDR3 is built from 14 residues. CDR3 in DNA: TGTGCCAGCGGAACCGGGACAGGGTTTACTGAAGCTTTCTTG. This translates into CASGTGTGFTEAFL.

This clonotype has just a few counts. The V call is TRBV9, the J call TRBJ2-1; 7 bases are shared with TRBD1. Germline loops: CDR1 SGDLS, CDR2 YYNGEE. The CDR3 totals 13 residues. Trimming took 4 bases from V and 10 from J; bases not matched to a gene: 8. As DNA, the CDR3 is TGTGCCAGCAGCCCCCGGGACAGCCGGGAGCAGTTCTTC. Protein: CASSPRDSREQFF.

V usage is TRBV29-1 and J usage is TRBJ2-7; no clear D gene. The length of the CDR3 is 11 residues. CDR1 is SQVTM, CDR2 ANQGSEA, per germline. With 2 bases removed from V and 4 bases from J, the gap between germline ends came to 6 bases. The CDR3 nucleotides read TGCAGCGTTGAAAAAAGTTACGAGCAGTACTTC. Protein: CSVEKSYEQYF.

This clonotype was picked up a small number of times. The chain combines TRBV5-1 with TRBJ2-6, with 10 bases aligning to TRBD1. The CDR3 is made up of 19 amino acids. With V trimmed by 4 bases and J by 1 base, 11 bases remained unmatched. Germline V gene lookup returns CDR1 SGHRS and CDR2 YFSETQ. CDR3 sequence: CASSPWGQGTASGANVLTF. The CDR3 DNA follows: TGCGCCAGCAGCCCATGGGGACAGGGGACGGCATCTGGGGCCAACGTCCTGACTTTC.

The chain recombines TRBV10-1 with TRBJ2-7; perhaps TRBD1 as D (6 bases). The CDR3 runs 12 residues. The germline CDR1 and CDR2 sequences are WNHNN and SYGVQD (reference sequence). V lost 4 bases and J 5 bases, leaving 9 bases between the germline ends. The CDR3 sequence: CASSGDKNEQYF. DNA for the CDR3: TGCGCCAGCAGTGGGGACAAGAACGAGCAGTACTTC.

This clonotype has at least ten counts. The chain combines TRBV11-3 with TRBJ2-7; D ambiguous. The germline gives CDR1 SGHNT, CDR2 YENEEA. V was cut by 3 bases and J by 2 bases, with 8 bases left in between. The CDR3 has 13 amino acids. CDR3 loop: CASSLGSTYEQYF. CDR3 nucleotide sequence: TGTGCCAGCAGCTTGGGCAGTACCTACGAGCAGTACTTC.

The V and J genes are TRBV20-1 and TRBJ2-1, with a tentative D call TRBD2 (5 bases). V was cut by 0 bases and J by 10 bases, with 16 bases left in between. CDR1 and CDR2 (germline): DFQATT, SNEGSKA (reference sequence). The CDR3 runs 14 residues. The CDR3 region has the DNA TGCAGTGCTAGAGATAGTGGAGGTGTGAACGAGCAGTTCTTC. Its translation is CSARDSGGVNEQFF.

This clonotype was picked up many times. The rearrangement links TRBV11-2 to TRBJ2-3; D gene uncertain. V was cut by 1 base and J by 0 bases, with 14 bases left in between. Germline CDR1 reads SGHAT; CDR2 reads FQNNGV. CDR3 size: 17 residues. Here the CDR3 DNA reads TGTGCCAGCAGCTTAGGCAGGTACCGATCTAGCACAGATACGCAGTATTTT. The encoded protein is CASSLGRYRSSTDTQYF.

This clonotype was seen ten or more times. The chain has TRBV29-1 and TRBJ1-1, with D possibly being TRBD1 (5 bases). Trimming cost V 2 bases and J 4 bases, with 20 bases left between them. In germline, CDR1 is SQVTM, CDR2 ANQGSEA. CDR3 size: 16 residues. In DNA, the CDR3 is TGCAGCGTTGAATTAGGATGGGCAGGGTTGGCCACTGAAGCTTTCTTT. Translation gives CSVELGWAGLATEAFF.

On this clonotype: This may come from a read error, since a much larger clone is one base off. V usage is TRBV4-2 and J usage is TRBJ2-1, with TRBD2 identical over 11 bases. Germline V gives CDR1 LGHNA, CDR2 YNFKEQ. The CDR3 covers 15 residues. Trimming removed 3 bases from V and 9 bases from J; junction bases left unmatched: 7. The CDR3 sequence is CASSHGLAGGSEQFF. In DNA, the CDR3 is TGTGCCAGCAGCCATGGATTAGCGGGAGGGAGTGAGCAGTTCTTC.

This clonotype was observed a few times. The rearrangement links TRBV12-5 to TRBJ2-5, with D perhaps TRBD1 (6 bases). The CDR3 is made up of 13 amino acids. CDR1 is LGHNT, CDR2 FRNRAP, per germline. V was shortened by 2 bases and J by 6 bases, with 10 bases between the two germline ends. CDR3 residues: CASGLLQGKTQYF. CDR3 in DNA: TGTGCTAGTGGTTTGCTTCAGGGGAAGACCCAGTACTTC.

There are a few counts of this clonotype. J is TRBJ2-1 and V is TRBV7-6; 7 positions match TRBD1. Germline CDR1 is SGHVS and CDR2 is FNYEAQ. The V gene end was trimmed by 5 bases and the J gene end by 3 bases; junction bases not matched to a gene: 7. The CDR3 extends over 15 amino acids. The CDR3 sequence: CASSPQGPLYNEQFF. DNA of the CDR3: TGTGCCAGCAGCCCACAGGGGCCACTCTACAATGAGCAGTTCTTC.

Ten or more counts support this clonotype. The genes are TRBV11-1 and TRBJ1-1; TRBD1 matches 10 bases. The CDR3 sequence is 17 residues long. The V gene's germline CDR1 is SGHAT and CDR2 FQDESV (reference sequence). The V and J ends lost 5 bases and 7 bases, in that order; junction bases with no gene match: 16. CDR3 coding DNA: TGTGCCAGCAGCCCCCGGGACAGGGGCATTCGAGCGCGTGAAGCTTTCTTT. This gives the protein CASSPRDRGIRAREAFF.

This clonotype was picked up a small number of times. The chain has TRBV19 and TRBJ2-6; no clear D. The CDR3 is 16 residues long. Germline-derived CDR1 and CDR2 are LNHDA and SQIVND (reference sequence). The V end lost 6 bases, the J end lost 0 bases, and 12 bases lay between the germline ends. CDR3 bases: TGTGCCAGTAGCAAGGGTGGCGTCTCTGGGGCCAACGTCCTGACTTTC. The encoded protein is CASSKGGVSGANVLTF.

This clonotype occurred many times. Here the CDR3 reads CASSLFRQASTDTQYF. CDR3 coding DNA: TGTGCCAGCAGCTTATTCCGACAGGCTAGCACAGATACGCAGTATTTT. The chain joins TRBV7-6 to TRBJ2-3; weak D call: TRBD1 (6 bases). This CDR3 is 16 amino acids long. V lost 2 bases to trimming and J lost 0 bases, with 12 bases between them. The V gene's germline CDR1 is SGHVS and CDR2 FNYEAQ.

There are many counts of this clonotype. V is TRBV7-9 and J is TRBJ1-2, with D uncertain. Germline V gives CDR1 SEHNR, CDR2 FQNEAQ (reference sequence). V lost 5 bases and J lost 4, with 14 bases in between. The CDR3 is 14 residues long. Here the CDR3 reads CASSPVLGGYGYTF. CDR3 sequence (DNA): TGTGCCAGCAGCCCCGTCCTCGGCGGCTATGGCTACACCTTC.